This is a list of T cell receptor beta chains from one sample in a study of T cell clones after liver transplantation. Data came from immunoSEQ multiplex PCR; TCRdb stores just in-frame clones and leaves some out. The table has 55,000 to 75,000 clones, around three quarters seen once. Sequenced material: CD4+ T cells from blood, taken at the roughly 16-month timepoint. These receptors were collected from a human patient who received a liver transplant. The graft donor may have given rise to some T cells. Each CDR3 is given with its conserved first and last residue. The D gene is left open where the match is weak. Clone size is not always given. Where it is, it says once, few, many or a class for expanded clones.

CDR3aa: CAISEAGGDSPLHF
CDR3nt: TGTGCCATCAGTGAGGCAGGGGGCGATTCACCCCTCCACTTT
abundance: medium-sized
len: 14
j_gene: TRBJ1-6
d_gene: TRBD1
v_gene: TRBV10-3

CDR3aa: CASSSRGQTSSGANVLTF
CDR3nt: TGTGCCAGCAGCTCCAGGGGACAGACAAGTTCTGGGGCCAACGTCCTGACTTTC
abundance: few
len: 18
j_gene: TRBJ2-6
d_gene: TRBD1
v_gene: TRBV11-2

CDR3aa: CASSLAITDTQYF
CDR3nt: TGTGCCAGCAGCTTAGCAATAACAGATACGCAGTATTTT
abundance: -
len: 13
j_gene: TRBJ2-3
d_gene: -
v_gene: TRBV7-9

CDR3aa: CASSPPNGRAADTQYF
CDR3nt: TGTGCCAGCTCACCACCGAACGGGAGGGCCGCAGATACGCAGTATTTT
abundance: -
len: 16
j_gene: TRBJ2-3
d_gene: TRBD2
v_gene: TRBV18

CDR3aa: CASSGGQGEFHQPQHF
CDR3nt: TGTGCCAGCAGTGGCGGACAGGGAGAGTTCCATCAGCCCCAGCATTTT
abundance: once
len: 16
j_gene: TRBJ1-5
d_gene: TRBD1
v_gene: TRBV6-1

CDR3aa: CAWSVDRVNSPLHF
CDR3nt: TGTGCCTGGAGTGTCGACAGGGTAAATTCACCCCTCCACTTT
abundance: -
len: 14
j_gene: TRBJ1-6
d_gene: TRBD1
v_gene: TRBV30

CDR3aa: CASSSGLGTLFF
CDR3nt: TGTGCCAGTAGTTCAGGACTAGGCACACTGTTTTTT
abundance: -
len: 12
j_gene: TRBJ1-4
d_gene: -
v_gene: TRBV19

CDR3aa: CASTPGTGGRDNEQFF
CDR3nt: TGTGCCAGCACCCCGGGTACAGGGGGGAGGGACAATGAGCAGTTCTTC
abundance: -
len: 16
j_gene: TRBJ2-1
d_gene: -
v_gene: TRBV11-2

CDR3aa: CASSRQFQETQYF
CDR3nt: TGTGCCAGCAGCAGACAGTTCCAAGAGACCCAGTACTTC
abundance: -
len: 13
j_gene: TRBJ2-5
d_gene: -
v_gene: TRBV7-6

CDR3aa: CASSFSLGGAGEQFF
CDR3nt: TGCGCCAGCAGCTTTAGTCTAGGGGGAGCGGGTGAGCAGTTCTTC
abundance: few
len: 15
j_gene: TRBJ2-1
d_gene: -
v_gene: TRBV5-1

CDR3aa: CASSLRTASTNEKLFF
CDR3nt: TGCGCCAGCAGCTTACGGACAGCCTCAACTAATGAAAAACTGTTTTTT
abundance: -
len: 16
j_gene: TRBJ1-4
d_gene: -
v_gene: TRBV5-1

CDR3aa: CASSWTRTDTQYF
CDR3nt: TGTGCCAGCAGTTGGACCCGCACAGATACGCAGTATTTT
abundance: -
len: 13
j_gene: TRBJ2-3
d_gene: -
v_gene: TRBV5-4

CDR3aa: CASAISRTGGSISSYNEQFF
CDR3nt: TGTGCCAGCGCAATTTCACGAACGGGGGGGTCGATTAGCTCCTACAATGAGCAGTTCTTC
abundance: few
len: 20
j_gene: TRBJ2-1
d_gene: TRBD2
v_gene: TRBV18

CDR3aa: CASSSRTGHNSPLHF
CDR3nt: TGTGCCAGCAGTTCGCGGACAGGGCATAATTCACCCCTCCACTTT
abundance: -
len: 15
j_gene: TRBJ1-6
d_gene: TRBD1
v_gene: TRBV6-6

CDR3aa: CAWVQTSGNTIYF
CDR3nt: TGTGCCTGGGTGCAAACCTCTGGAAACACCATATATTTT
abundance: -
len: 13
j_gene: TRBJ1-3
d_gene: -
v_gene: TRBV30

CDR3aa: CASAKRKQTGFGNTGELFF
CDR3nt: TGTGCCAGCGCCAAGAGGAAACAGACGGGGTTTGGTAACACCGGGGAGCTGTTTTTT
abundance: -
len: 19
j_gene: TRBJ2-2
d_gene: -
v_gene: TRBV27

CDR3aa: CASSQGRGGETQYF
CDR3nt: TGTGCCAGCAGTCAGGGGAGGGGCGGAGAGACCCAGTACTTC
abundance: few
len: 14
j_gene: TRBJ2-5
d_gene: -
v_gene: TRBV6-6

CDR3aa: CASSTLVPITGELFF
CDR3nt: TGTGCCAGTAGTACACTAGTACCAATCACCGGGGAGCTGTTTTTT
abundance: few
len: 15
j_gene: TRBJ2-2
d_gene: -
v_gene: TRBV19

CDR3aa: CASSERVGLLAGGYYEQYF
CDR3nt: TGTGCCAGCAGTGAGAGGGTGGGCCTACTAGCGGGGGGTTACTACGAGCAGTACTTC
abundance: once
len: 19
j_gene: TRBJ2-7
d_gene: TRBD2
v_gene: TRBV6-1

CDR3aa: CASSPGGTGSDTQYF
CDR3nt: TGCGCCAGCAGCCCAGGGGGGACAGGGTCAGATACGCAGTATTTT
abundance: -
len: 15
j_gene: TRBJ2-3
d_gene: TRBD1
v_gene: TRBV4-3

CDR3aa: CASSPRTGHKTNEKLFF
CDR3nt: TGTGCCAGCAGCCCCCGGACAGGGCATAAGACTAATGAAAAACTGTTTTTT
abundance: once
len: 17
j_gene: TRBJ1-4
d_gene: TRBD1
v_gene: TRBV5-8

CDR3aa: CASRPGLAGETQYF
CDR3nt: TGCGCCAGCAGACCGGGACTAGCCGGTGAGACCCAGTACTTC
abundance: few
len: 14
j_gene: TRBJ2-5
d_gene: TRBD2
v_gene: TRBV5-1

CDR3aa: CASSEDPRYNEQFF
CDR3nt: TGTGCCAGCAGTGAAGACCCGCGGTACAATGAGCAGTTCTTC
abundance: -
len: 14
j_gene: TRBJ2-1
d_gene: -
v_gene: TRBV2

CDR3aa: CASSNDRSLGSHGYTF
CDR3nt: TGTGCCAGCAGCAACGACAGAAGCCTAGGGTCCCATGGCTACACCTTC
abundance: -
len: 16
j_gene: TRBJ1-2
d_gene: -
v_gene: TRBV7-8

CDR3aa: CASSPDSGVADTQYF
CDR3nt: TGTGCCAGCAGCCCAGACAGTGGGGTGGCGGATACGCAGTATTTT
abundance: few
len: 15
j_gene: TRBJ2-3
d_gene: -
v_gene: TRBV5-6

CDR3aa: CATKRGGLGEQFF
CDR3nt: TGTGCCACCAAACGGGGGGGTTTGGGTGAGCAGTTCTTC
abundance: -
len: 13
j_gene: TRBJ2-1
d_gene: TRBD2
v_gene: TRBV7-9

CDR3aa: CASSLKDNSGNTIYF
CDR3nt: TGTGCCAGCAGTTTAAAGGACAACTCTGGAAACACCATATATTTT
abundance: few
len: 15
j_gene: TRBJ1-3
d_gene: -
v_gene: TRBV27

CDR3aa: CASCIGSDYGYTF
CDR3nt: TGTGCCAGCTGTATAGGGTCGGACTATGGCTACACCTTC
abundance: -
len: 13
j_gene: TRBJ1-2
d_gene: -
v_gene: TRBV2

CDR3aa: CASSEGSLETQYF
CDR3nt: TGCGCCAGCAGTGAAGGATCTTTGGAGACCCAGTACTTC
abundance: -
len: 13
j_gene: TRBJ2-5
d_gene: -
v_gene: TRBV10-1

CDR3aa: CASSIGRGRAYTF
CDR3nt: TGTGCCAGTAGTATAGGAAGGGGAAGGGCCTACACCTTC
abundance: -
len: 13
j_gene: TRBJ1-2
d_gene: -
v_gene: TRBV19

CDR3aa: CASSDPLAYPRDTQYF
CDR3nt: TGTGCCAGCAGTGATCCACTAGCATACCCTCGGGATACGCAGTATTTT
abundance: -
len: 16
j_gene: TRBJ2-3
d_gene: -
v_gene: TRBV25-1

CDR3aa: CASSKGRGEETQYF
CDR3nt: TGTGCCAGCAGCAAGGGTAGGGGGGAAGAGACCCAGTACTTC
abundance: -
len: 14
j_gene: TRBJ2-5
d_gene: -
v_gene: TRBV21-1

CDR3aa: CAISRQGADEQYF
CDR3nt: TGTGCCATCAGTCGACAGGGGGCAGACGAGCAGTACTTC
abundance: -
len: 13
j_gene: TRBJ2-7
d_gene: TRBD1
v_gene: TRBV10-3

CDR3aa: CAWSAGNGEQFF
CDR3nt: TGTGCCTGGAGTGCGGGGAACGGAGAGCAGTTCTTC
abundance: -
len: 12
j_gene: TRBJ2-1
d_gene: -
v_gene: TRBV30

CDR3aa: CATSRGRVAETQYF
CDR3nt: TGTGCCACCAGCAGGGGGAGGGTCGCGGAGACCCAGTACTTC
abundance: once
len: 14
j_gene: TRBJ2-5
d_gene: TRBD2
v_gene: TRBV15

CDR3aa: CASRPTGGTDTQYF
CDR3nt: TGTGCCAGTAGGCCCACAGGGGGCACAGATACGCAGTATTTT
abundance: few
len: 14
j_gene: TRBJ2-3
d_gene: TRBD1
v_gene: TRBV19

CDR3aa: CASSLLTGVAGELFF
CDR3nt: TGTGCCAGCAGCTTATTGACAGGGGTGGCCGGGGAGCTGTTTTTT
abundance: -
len: 15
j_gene: TRBJ2-2
d_gene: TRBD1
v_gene: TRBV5-6

CDR3aa: CASRRGGEPGANVLTF
CDR3nt: TGTGCAAGTCGTCGGGGAGGGGAACCTGGGGCCAACGTCCTGACTTTC
abundance: -
len: 16
j_gene: TRBJ2-6
d_gene: -
v_gene: TRBV12-2

CDR3aa: CASSARDYVGGEQFF
CDR3nt: TGTGCCAGCAGCGCTCGGGACTATGTAGGGGGTGAGCAGTTCTTC
abundance: -
len: 15
j_gene: TRBJ2-1
d_gene: -
v_gene: TRBV9

CDR3aa: CASSFFRPETYEQYF
CDR3nt: TGTGCCAGCAGTTTTTTTCGACCGGAGACCTACGAGCAGTACTTC
abundance: -
len: 15
j_gene: TRBJ2-7
d_gene: -
v_gene: TRBV6-5

CDR3aa: CASNRKSEVNYGYTF
CDR3nt: TGTGCCAGCAACCGAAAGTCAGAAGTTAACTATGGCTACACCTTC
abundance: -
len: 15
j_gene: TRBJ1-2
d_gene: -
v_gene: TRBV6-5

CDR3aa: CAIAGVQETQYF
CDR3nt: TGTGCCATTGCGGGGGTACAAGAGACCCAGTACTTC
abundance: -
len: 12
j_gene: TRBJ2-5
d_gene: TRBD2
v_gene: TRBV10-3

CDR3aa: CASSFETGLRQPQHF
CDR3nt: TGTGCCAGCAGTTTCGAAACAGGGCTGCGTCAGCCCCAGCATTTT
abundance: -
len: 15
j_gene: TRBJ1-5
d_gene: -
v_gene: TRBV6-5

CDR3aa: CASSPSGGAGGIGANVLTF
CDR3nt: TGCGCCAGCAGCCCGTCCGGAGGAGCGGGAGGAATCGGGGCCAACGTCCTGACTTTC
abundance: -
len: 19
j_gene: TRBJ2-6
d_gene: TRBD2
v_gene: TRBV5-1